This T cell receptor (beta chain) came from a study of blood T cell repertoires in COVID-19. The protocol was immunoSEQ multiplex PCR, while the TCRdb copy is restricted to in-frame clones and leaves out a portion. The sample includes roughly 300,000 clones, about 85% of them seen just once. The CDR3 runs 18 residues. Looked up from germline, CDR1 is LGHDT and CDR2 is YNNKEL (reference sequence). Trimming stripped 0 bases from V and 2 bases from J, with 17 bases between. This clone was seen a few times. This TCR was recovered from a woman aged 45-60 years who had recovered from COVID-19. The sequencing input was PBMCs or T cells enriched from blood (not recorded which). The chain employs TRBV3-1 (or the pseudogene TRBV3-2) and TRBJ2-1, with D perhaps TRBD1 (5 bases). The DNA of the CDR3 is TGTGCCAGCAGCCAAGAAATCGGACGGACACGCCCCTACAATGAGCAGTTCTTC. Its translation: CASSQEIGRTRPYNEQFF.